The 20 T cell receptor beta chains below come from one sample, sequenced in a study of beta chain features in type 1 diabetes. Expressed TCRB transcripts were sequenced after all isolated RNA was converted to cDNA. TCRdb's copy holds only in-frame clones and misses some; the assay was immunoSEQ multiplex PCR. The data hold some 660,000 clones, with over 12% observed a single time. These receptors are not linked to any known antigen. General study findings and limits: The study found moderately but significantly shorter TCRB CDR3s in all four CD4+ subsets of Type 1 diabetes patients.

Sequenced sample: naive CD4+ T cells from blood. The receptors come from a man younger than 35 with type 1 diabetes.

This chain joins TRBV2 and TRBJ1-2; D is uncertain. The CDR3 is 11 amino acids. Trimming left V 7 bases short and J 7 bases short, with 10 bases between. Looked up from germline, CDR1 is SNHLY and CDR2 is FYNNEI. The CDR3 reads CASTREGGYTF. DNA of the CDR3: TGTGCCAGCACCCGGGAGGGTGGCTACACCTTC.

This clone was seen more than once but under ten times. The chain combines TRBV7-9 with TRBJ1-2; D is unresolved. Germline V gene data show CDR1 as SEHNR and CDR2 as FQNEAQ (reference sequence). This CDR3 contains 12 residues. Between the trimmed V and J ends, which lost 0 bases and 8 bases, there was a span of 7 bases. The CDR3 DNA follows: TGTGCCAGCAGCTTAGCAGAAACCGGCTACACCTTC. It codes for CASSLAETGYTF. Based on the CDR3 plus reference TRBV7-9 and TRBJ1-2, the full variable domain is DTGVSQNPRHKITKRGQNVTFRCDPISEHNRLYWYRQTLGQGPEFLTYFQNEAQLEKSRLLSDRFSAERPKGSFSTLEIQRTEQGDSAMYLCASSLAETGYTFGSGTRLTVV.

This clone was detected a few times. The chain carries TRBV11-2 and TRBJ2-5; either TRBD1 or TRBD2 may fit D (5 bases each). Germline V gene data show CDR1 as SGHAT and CDR2 as FQNNGV. V was clipped by 2 bases and J by 4 bases, with 14 bases between them. The CDR3 has 15 residues. The CDR3 spells CASSLLGTRGETQYF. CDR3 sequence (DNA): TGTGCCAGCAGCTTACTCGGGACCCGAGGAGAGACCCAGTACTTC.

This clone was seen only a few times. In the same sample, other DNA sequences code for this CDR3. The chain carries TRBV18 and TRBJ1-5; 7 nucleotides align to TRBD1. V trimming: 1 base; J trimming: 0 bases; junction bases outside the gene matches: 3. Germline-derived CDR1 and CDR2 are KGHSH and LQKENI. This CDR3 has 16 residues. CDR3 nucleotides: TGTGCCAGCTCACCACAGGGGGCAGGTAGCAATCAGCCCCAGCATTTT. Translation gives CASSPQGAGSNQPQHF.

This chain uses TRBV7-2 with TRBJ2-4, with 7 positions matching TRBD1. V lost 5 bases to trimming and J lost 5 bases; unmatched junction nucleotides: 6. This CDR3 has 14 amino acids. CDR1 is SGHTA and CDR2 is FQGNSA in the germline V gene. The CDR3 DNA reads as TGTGCCAGCAGCCGTGGGACAGCTGAAAACATTCAGTACTTC. Translation gives CASSRGTAENIQYF.

This chain links TRBV27 with TRBJ2-5; the match to TRBD2 covers 7 bases. The CDR3 runs to 13 residues. Trimming removed 4 bases from V and 1 base from J; junction bases left unmatched: 0. Germline CDR1 and CDR2: MNHEY and SMNVEV (reference sequence). CDR3 region: CASSWTSQETQYF. CDR3 coding DNA: TGTGCCAGCAGTTGGACTAGCCAAGAGACCCAGTACTTC.

The V and J genes are TRBV15 and TRBJ1-3, with D unresolved. The germline CDR1 and CDR2 sequences are LNHNV and YYDKDF (reference sequence). The CDR3 is 17 amino acids. V lost 5 bases, J lost 3 bases, and 20 bases lay in between. This chain's CDR3 is CATSPGYGPRGGNTIYF. The CDR3 DNA reads as TGTGCCACCAGCCCCGGGTATGGTCCCCGGGGTGGAAACACCATATATTTT. The entire variable domain, with the rest obtained from reference TRBV15 and TRBJ1-3, is as follows: DAMVIQNPRYQVTQFGKPVTLSCSQTLNHNVMYWYQQKSSQAPKLLFHYYDKDFNNEADTPDNFQSRRPNTSFCFLDIRSPGLGDTAMYLCATSPGYGPRGGNTIYFGEGSWLTVV.

This chain links TRBV11-2 with TRBJ1-1; D is undetermined. V was cut by 4 bases and J by 2 bases, with 8 bases left in between. CDR1 is SGHAT, CDR2 FQNNGV, per germline. This CDR3 region has 13 residues. The CDR3 DNA sequence: TGTGCCAGCAGCTCTTCATACAACACTGAAGCTTTCTTT. Amino acids: CASSSSYNTEAFF.

The chain recombines TRBV7-2 with TRBJ2-4; 9 nucleotides line up with TRBD1. The length of the CDR3 is 13 residues. After removal of 5 bases from V and 6 bases from J, the junction contained 2 bases not matched to a gene. Germline CDR1 SGHTA, CDR2 FQGNSA. In nucleotides, the CDR3 is TGTGCCAGCAGCGCGGACAGGGGAAACATTCAGTACTTC. It translates to CASSADRGNIQYF.

Only a few counts were recorded for this clone. The chain combines TRBV20-1 with TRBJ1-1; D unclear. Germline loops: CDR1 DFQATT, CDR2 SNEGSKA (reference sequence). The CDR3 sequence is 11 residues long. CDR3 nucleotide sequence: TGCAGCGCCGACACCAACACTGAAGCTTTCTTT. Protein: CSADTNTEAFF.

This clone was seen a few times. The rearrangement links TRBV6-4 to TRBJ1-1, with D maybe TRBD1 (5 bases). The CDR3 is 14 residues long. Between the trimmed V and J ends, which lost 3 bases and 7 bases, there was a span of 15 bases. CDR1 and CDR2 from the germline V gene are MRHNA and SNTAGT. CDR3 residues: CASSEMAGMGEAFF. The CDR3 coding sequence is TGTGCCAGCAGTGAAATGGCAGGGATGGGTGAAGCTTTCTTT.

The V call is TRBV5-1, the J call TRBJ2-1, with D hard to call. The V gene's germline CDR1 is SGHRS and CDR2 YFSETQ. The CDR3 has 15 residues. Trimming left V 2 bases short and J 0 bases short, with 9 bases between. The CDR3 coding sequence is TGCGCCAGCAGCTTTGCGAGGAGCTCCTACAATGAGCAGTTCTTC. Its translation: CASSFARSSYNEQFF.

The chain recombines TRBV7-9 with TRBJ1-6; no reliable D call. This CDR3 is 14 amino acids long. CDR1 and CDR2 (germline): SEHNR, FQNEAQ (reference sequence). V dropped 2 bases and J dropped 6 bases, with 8 bases sitting between them. This CDR3 is CASSLSTFNSPLHF. DNA for the CDR3: TGTGCCAGCAGCTTATCTACGTTTAATTCACCCCTCCACTTT.

With regard to this clone: The same CDR3 arises from other DNA sequences in this sample as well. The CDR3: CASSYSRAGGYTF. The CDR3, as DNA: TGTGCCAGCAGTTACTCGAGGGCCGGTGGCTACACCTTC. V usage is TRBV6-5 and J usage is TRBJ1-2, with unresolved D. V was pared by 0 bases and J by 7 bases, with 9 bases between. The CDR3 has 13 residues. Germline V gene sequence: CDR1 MNHEY, CDR2 SVGAGI.

The chain carries TRBV5-1 and TRBJ1-2, with a weak D call TRBD1 (6 bases). The germline V gene encodes CDR1 SGHRS and CDR2 YFSETQ. V dropped 2 bases and J dropped 3 bases, with 11 bases sitting between them. This CDR3 contains 14 residues. CDR3 region: CASSFSGADYGYTF. The CDR3 coding sequence is TGCGCCAGCAGCTTTTCGGGGGCAGACTATGGCTACACCTTC.

The chain uses TRBV19 and TRBJ2-1, with TRBD2 identical over 14 bases. CDR1 is LNHDA and CDR2 is SQIVND in the germline V gene (reference sequence). The length of the CDR3 is 19 residues. The ends lost 7 bases at V and 1 base at J; junction bases unmatched: 12. This chain's CDR3 is CASTPRRLAGGMSYNEQFF. DNA of the CDR3: TGTGCCAGTACCCCTAGGAGACTAGCGGGAGGGATGTCCTACAATGAGCAGTTCTTC.

This clone was counted only a few times. Other DNA sequences in the sample encode the same CDR3. The rearrangement uses TRBV29-1 and TRBJ2-3; no clear D gene. Germline V gene data show CDR1 as SQVTM and CDR2 as ANQGSEA. The CDR3 contains 11 residues. V lost 3 bases and J lost 3, with 4 bases in between. CDR3 sequence: CSVDSTDTQYF. CDR3 nucleotides: TGCAGCGTTGATTCAACAGATACGCAGTATTTT.

This chain uses TRBV19 with TRBJ1-6; tentative D call: TRBD1 (6 bases). Trimming removed 8 bases from V and 5 bases from J, with 10 bases in between. The CDR3 length is 13 residues. CDR1 is LNHDA and CDR2 is SQIVND in the germline V gene (reference sequence). CDR3: CASQGFHNSPLHF. The CDR3 nucleotides are TGTGCCAGTCAGGGGTTTCATAATTCACCCCTCCACTTT.

The chain joins TRBV7-9 to TRBJ1-2; D is unclear. The germline CDR1 and CDR2 sequences are SEHNR and FQNEAQ (reference sequence). The V and J ends lost 5 bases and 4 bases respectively, with 14 bases between them. The CDR3 extends over 14 amino acids. Written as DNA, the CDR3 is TGTGCCAGCAGCCCTATCGGTGGCCCCTATGGCTACACCTTC. This sequence encodes CASSPIGGPYGYTF.

The chain employs TRBV30 and TRBJ1-3, with a possible D match to TRBD1 (6 bases). Germline V gene lookup returns CDR1 GTSNPN and CDR2 SVGIG (reference sequence). Trimming shortened V by 1 base and J by 5 bases, and 15 bases separated the two germline ends. This CDR3 is built from 15 residues. CDR3 region: CAWSDGGTRRNTIYF. The CDR3 region has the DNA TGTGCCTGGAGTGACGGAGGGACAAGACGAAACACCATATATTTT.